The present TCR beta chain was sequenced within a study of cytomegalovirus exposure and HLA in healthy donors (dated by TCRdb to the late 2010s). Describing the broader study: According to an earlier analysis of 550 to 700 of the donors, 150 million to 200 million T cells yielded over 90 million unique TCR beta sequences and about 280 Gb of sequence data. All discovery cohort repertoires had been generated on a single sequencing platform. Roughly five DR-DQ haplotypes were treated as single units for association and clustering because of strong linkage in the cohort. The study used immunosequencing to profile the T cell repertoires of 670 or so subjects and linked those repertoires to cytomegalovirus serostatus. HLA typing covered class I and class II loci at four-digit resolution. Alongside the repertoire data, information on donor age, sex, ethnicity and CMV serostatus was compiled. Typing coverage differed by locus: A, B, C, DRB1 and DQB1 were typed in roughly 629-630 donors, DQA1 in roughly 510, DPA1 in some 600, and DPB1 in just under 490. A separate validation cohort of 90 to 150 different subjects was used in addition to the roughly 720-subject first cohort. To study patterns of TCR occurrence, a later analysis re-analyzed previously published TCR beta repertoires from several hundred donors and added high-resolution HLA genotyping. In an earlier analysis of a few hundred of the donors, high-throughput TCR beta sequencing was used to judge whether each TCR beta V gene segment behaved as functional or pseudogenic. Of the approximately 400 genotyped donors, 70% to 90% were placed in the genetic ancestry cluster associated with self-reported Caucasian donors. The later analysis used no new phenotypic data to find candidate immune exposures, relying instead on TCR beta sequences and their occurrence across donors. High-throughput TCR immunosequencing, statistical association of individual TCRs with disease status, and machine learning were combined to predict cytomegalovirus infection status. An early release that covered approximately 600 HLA-typed donors contained approximately 320 gigabases of sequencing data and 70 million to 100 million unique TCR sequences. Across about 370 genotyped donors of the cohort, an average of roughly 250,000 unique TCR beta nucleotide sequences per donor were sequenced, and 15% to 20% of those sequences were non-productive. Genome-wide SNP genotypes for about three fifths of the 666 donors were used in a later genetic analysis, which treated that subset as a discovery cohort. The study aimed to test whether signatures of past pathogen exposure could be identified by cataloging public T cell receptors. General findings and caveats noted by the study authors: The authors suggested that the approach could potentially be generalized to other disease states and immunological phenotypes. Roughly uniform sequencing depth across donors was assumed in presence/absence analyses, although this assumption may not hold. Some IMGT-functional V segments, including TRBV6-2 and TRBV6-3, could not be distinguished by the 87-base-pair reads and were therefore excluded. According to a later genetic analysis, donors in an Asian-associated ancestry cluster had fewer N-insertions in productive TCRs than the roughly 670-donor mean. The classifier was reported to diagnose cytomegalovirus status with high specificity and sensitivity in both the original cohort and the validation cohort. A later analysis found that HLA-associated TCR beta chains were more clonally expanded and had lower generation probabilities than equally common non-associated chains. Because counts were too low, some 17 rarely observed V segments, including chromosome 9 orphons, were excluded from the earlier analysis of around 640 of the donors. Most TCR sequences were seen in very few donors, while some public TCRs were found in many individuals. A further reported finding was that TCR beta sequences accurately predicted the HLA-A and HLA-B alleles for most subjects in the first cohort. At a false discovery rate of 0.05, a later analysis linked fewer than 20,000 TCR beta sequences to specific HLA alleles. When HLA alleles, especially DR and DQ, strongly co-occurred, attributing TCR associations to individual alleles was difficult. Because some donors lacked HLA typing at each locus, the association tests relied only on the typed subset. This cohort had only TCR beta chains sequenced, and the lack of alpha or paired-chain data limited which features could be detected. In a later analysis, TCR association rates were found to vary across HLA loci, with the most associated TCRs seen for DRB1 alleles and the fewest for HLA-C alleles. An earlier analysis of 587 of the donors showed that most TCR beta V segments appeared in productive rearrangements either about 87% or about 30% of the time, which broadly matched IMGT annotations. The sequencing pipeline was judged likely to have produced a cluster of highly shared sequence variants as a technical artifact. CMV serostatus was the only immune exposure information available for the cohort. In vitro tests confirmed that a few of the cytomegalovirus-associated TCR beta chains recognize cytomegalovirus antigens. Linkage disequilibrium might explain the correlated functional status among segregating V segments, but an unknown experimental factor could not be ruled out. Several of the top co-occurrence clusters appeared to be linked to parvovirus B19, influenza, CMV and Epstein-Barr virus, according to a later analysis. Most CMV-associated TCR beta chains appeared to be HLA-restricted in a later analysis, and the HLA associations seemed to be driven largely by CMV exposure. A later genetic analysis associated a missense DCLRE1C variant with V-gene and J-gene trimming of TCR beta chains, and an independent cohort replicated the association. The study gave a list of under 200 TCR beta chains associated with cytomegalovirus.

From a lookup of the germline V gene, CDR1 and CDR2 are SGHDN and FVKESK. From the cysteine through the phenylalanine, the CDR3 covers 16 amino acids. Just CDR3 DNA is preserved here, 48 bases in frame from base 1. A distance of 21 bases separates the germline ends of V and J, which lose 8 bases and 4 bases respectively. About this clone itself: It lacks a known antigen. No much larger clonotype is one base removed from it; base qualities were not supplied.

The cohort consisted of 666 healthy bone marrow donors. All cohort members were sampled while nominally healthy, although unrecorded immune exposures were likely present. The donor tested CMV seronegative and was one of the 352 seronegative cohort members. Every donor gave a peripheral blood sample, and the peripheral blood mononuclear cells from that sample were used for TCR beta sequencing. Genomic DNA extraction from the blood cell samples was performed with the Qiagen DNeasy Blood Extraction Kit. Libraries were prepared through the immunoSEQ multiplex PCR assay. A mixture of 60 forward primers for TCR Vbeta segments and 13 reverse primers for TCR Jbeta segments was used in the multiplex PCR. A multiplex PCR assay on genomic DNA amplified the CDR3 region of rearranged TCR beta genes. Amplified TCR beta libraries were sequenced as 87-base-pair reads on the Illumina HiSeq System. Per the original workflow: In a later analysis, 70 million to 95 million unique TCR beta chains were counted across the roughly 700 repertoires, and approximately 11 million of these chains were shared by at least two donors. A nearest-neighbor algorithm error-corrected the raw reads and collapsed the reads into unique sequences, merging closely related sequences to remove PCR and sequencing errors. V, D and J gene segments were assigned by aligning CDR3 sequences to IMGT reference sequences. For a sequence to be retained, a match of at least six nucleotides to both a V gene segment and a J gene segment was required. Rearrangements were called productive when the CDR3 lacked stop codons and stayed in frame with V and J; all others were non-productive. CDR3 was defined by IMGT convention, running from the second conserved V-encoded cysteine to the conserved J-encoded phenylalanine. The earlier analysis of about 590 of the donors excluded sequences that lacked an unambiguous match to a single V gene segment. In an earlier analysis of a few hundred of the donors, a V segment was called functional when productive rearrangements were above 56.7%, and segregating when the standard deviation between donors exceeded 5%. A statistical classification framework was built to diagnose cytomegalovirus status from the catalog of TCR beta chain sequences. V and J gene assignment, in a later analysis, came from comparing TCR nucleotide sequences with IMGT/GENE-DB human TR gene sequences. Using the TCRdist pipeline, a later analysis assigned CDR3 sequences along with most-parsimonious VDJ recombination scenarios. In a later analysis, every TCR beta chain was defined by the combination of its CDR3 amino acid sequence and its V-gene family, and reads without a unique V-gene family were dropped. As a way to deal with suspected cross-contamination and a sequencing artifact, a later analysis dropped hundreds of nucleotide sequences that were highly shared and had low generation probability. A later analysis calculated a clonal expansion index for each public chain from normalized within-repertoire ranks of inferred template counts. Generation probabilities in a later analysis came from a VDJ recombination model fitted to out-of-frame rearrangements, and those results were checked against IGoR. In a later analysis, hypergeometric tests were used to score TCR-TCR, TCR-HLA and TCR-CMV co-occurrence, with a repertoire-size bias correction applied to TCR pairs. To estimate false discovery rates, a later analysis permuted the HLA or CMV assignments 20 times. In a later analysis, co-occurring TCRs were grouped using DBSCAN, with TCRdist sequence similarity added in when clustering inside HLA-allele-positive subsets. Co-occurrence clustering excluded repertoires with fewer than 30,000 or more than 120,000 public chains, plus five with anomalous nucleotide sharing. TCRdb took this table from immuneACCESS and kept in-frame rearrangements with V and J called. Such tables lack part of the clones; where checked against another copy, unresolved V genes explain under half of the gap, and the rest is unexplained. That table furnishes V, J and clone size, whereas the DNA furnished D and trimming. The sample table lists about 130,000 clones, approximately 82% of them with a count of one. The ten largest clonotypes hold roughly 3% of the sample.

This receptor was taken from a man aged 45-60 years in good health and CMV-seronegative. The sequence joins TRBV14 to TRBJ2-1, with a weak D call of TRBD2 (5 bases match). Sequenced material: PBMCs. The DNA reads as follows: TGTGCCAGCGGTCCTTTCACTAGTATTGAGTACAATGAGCAGTTCTTC. This sequence encodes CASGPFTSIEYNEQFF.